The clone carrying this T cell receptor beta chain appeared once. Assay: immunoSEQ multiplex PCR; the TCRdb copy retains only in-frame clones and omits some. The repertoire has roughly 310,000 clones, roughly 90% of them found once; the top ten carry around a tenth. The data stem from a study of blood T cell repertoires in COVID-19. Trimming took 0 bases from V and 3 from J, leaving 15 bases between them. The length of the CDR3 is 16 residues. The germline gives CDR1 LGHDT, CDR2 YNNKEL (reference sequence). The sequenced material came from PBMCs or T cells enriched from blood (not recorded which). V is TRBV3-1 (or the pseudogene TRBV3-2) and J is TRBJ2-7; TRBD2 is a possible D gene (5 bases). The sequence came from a woman aged 35 to 49 who had recovered from COVID-19. DNA for the CDR3: TGTGCCAGCAGCCAAGATCTTGAGGGCTTCCACTACGAGCAGTACTTC. Encoded protein: CASSQDLEGFHYEQYF.